The clone carrying this T cell receptor beta chain was picked up a small number of times. Antigen: not known. The source of the sample is a study of CD8 T cells in ankylosing spondylitis. Overall study results and limits: Some of the motif variants had earlier been found in reactive arthritis patients' fluid and blood. It appeared that ankylosing spondylitis blood was characterized by a TCR beta motif of about eight highly homologous variants.

TCRdb ran MiXCR on the 5' RACE reads and lists one entry per CDR3 protein. The data contain some 85,000 distinct CDR3 sequences, more than 8.5% of them singletons. V gave up 1 base and J gave up 10 bases, with 14 bases separating them. The CDR3 contains 14 residues. The germline CDR1 and CDR2 sequences are SGHVS and FQNEAQ. The sequencing input was blood, either unsorted or a sorted T cell fraction (not recorded which). The V call is TRBV7-8, the J call TRBJ2-1, with D uncertain. The receptor was isolated from a male donor with ankylosing spondylitis. The CDR3 loop reads CASSLVGVGLEQFF. For the CDR3, the DNA is TGTGCCAGCAGCTTAGTTGGGGTCGGCCTAGAGCAGTTCTTC.